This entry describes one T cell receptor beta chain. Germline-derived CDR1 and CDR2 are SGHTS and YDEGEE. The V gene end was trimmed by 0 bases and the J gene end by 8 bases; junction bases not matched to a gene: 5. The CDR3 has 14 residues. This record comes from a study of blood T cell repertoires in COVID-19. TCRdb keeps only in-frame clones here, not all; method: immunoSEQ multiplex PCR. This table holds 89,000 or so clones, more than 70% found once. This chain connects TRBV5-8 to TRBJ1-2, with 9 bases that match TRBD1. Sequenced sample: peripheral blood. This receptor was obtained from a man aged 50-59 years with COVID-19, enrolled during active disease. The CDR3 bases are TGTGCCAGCAGCTTGGACAGGGGGCTTAGAGGCTACACCTTC. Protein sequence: CASSLDRGLRGYTF.